The 16 T cell receptor beta chains presented below share a single source sample, sequenced in a study of T cells after yellow fever vaccination. TCRdb re-called the 5' RACE reads with MiXCR, one entry per CDR3 protein. The table lists approximately 330,000 distinct CDR3 sequences, 12% of them singletons. The source material was CD4+ T cells sorted from PBMCs, sampled 15 days after the yellow fever booster vaccination. The source of these receptors is a man in his late teens or twenties who received the YFV17D yellow fever vaccine.

This clonotype has just a few counts. This chain links TRBV6-5 with TRBJ2-3; D might be TRBD2 (6 bases). CDR3 size: 15 residues. Trimming left V 6 bases short and J 1 base short, with 14 bases between. Germline-derived CDR1 and CDR2 are MNHEY and SVGAGI. CDR3 bases: TGTGCCAGCAGCCCAACCTGGGGGGGCACAGATACGCAGTATTTT. As protein: CASSPTWGGTDTQYF.

The gene calls are TRBV6-5 and TRBJ2-7, with D perhaps assigned TRBD1 or TRBD2 (5 bases each). Germline V lookup: CDR1 MNHEY, CDR2 SVGAGI. Trimming took off 3 bases at V and 2 bases at J, with 11 bases between the two ends. The CDR3 length is 14 residues. The CDR3: CASSYNVGAYEQYF. For the CDR3, the DNA is TGTGCCAGCAGTTATAACGTGGGGGCCTACGAGCAGTACTTC.

The V call is TRBV5-6, the J call TRBJ2-1, with TRBD1 as a possible D gene (5 bases). The CDR3 extends over 11 amino acids. V lost 8 bases and J 8 bases, leaving 11 bases between the germline ends. Germline-derived CDR1 and CDR2 are SGHDT and YYEEEE. CDR3 amino acids: CASARVDEQFF. DNA for the CDR3: TGTGCCAGTGCCAGGGTTGATGAGCAGTTCTTC. The whole variable domain, remainder taken from reference TRBV5-6 and TRBJ2-1, is DAGVTQSPTHLIKTRGQQVTLRCSPKSGHDTVSWYQQALGQGPQFIFQYYEEEERQRGNFPDRFSGHQFPNYSSELNVNALLLGDSALYLCASARVDEQFFGPGTRLTVL.

This clonotype was detected ten times or more. The rearrangement joins TRBV5-1 to TRBJ2-2; D tentatively fits TRBD1 or TRBD2 (5 bases each). Germline V gene sequence: CDR1 SGHRS, CDR2 YFSETQ. The CDR3 runs 14 residues. Trimming took 3 bases from V and 9 from J, leaving 15 bases between them. In DNA form, the CDR3 reads TGCGCCAGCAGCTCCCCCGGGGCCAGTAGGGAGCTGTTTTTT. The encoded protein is CASSSPGASRELFF.

This clonotype occurred many times. The chain employs TRBV7-3 and TRBJ2-1, with TRBD2 matching over 8 bases. Germline values: CDR1 SGHTA, CDR2 FQGTGA. This CDR3 has 17 residues. V shed 5 bases and J 4 bases; nucleotides not matched to a gene: 13. CDR3: CASSTQLGASGYNEQFF. CDR3 sequence (DNA): TGTGCCAGCAGCACGCAACTCGGGGCTAGCGGGTACAATGAGCAGTTCTTC. The complete variable domain, with remaining parts taken from reference TRBV7-3 and TRBJ2-1, reads GAGVSQTPSNKVTEKGKYVELRCDPISGHTALYWYRQSLGQGPEFLIYFQGTGAADDSGLPNDRFFAVRPEGSVSTLKIQRTERGDSAVYLCASSTQLGASGYNEQFFGPGTRLTVL.

This clonotype was counted ten times or more. This chain uses TRBV27 with TRBJ2-3, with 7 bases matching TRBD1. The CDR3 consists of 15 residues. V shed 4 bases, J shed 0 bases, and the junction held 4 bases outside the gene matches. The germline V gene has CDR1 MNHEY and CDR2 SMNVEV (reference sequence). CDR3 region: CASSSPGGSTDTQYF. The CDR3 region has the DNA TGTGCCAGCAGTTCTCCAGGGGGAAGCACAGATACGCAGTATTTT.

This clonotype was recorded at least ten times. The CDR3 is CASSLVSGIAGNTIYF. The CDR3 coding sequence is TGCGCCAGCAGCTTGGTTTCTGGAATAGCGGGAAACACCATATATTTT. V is TRBV5-1 and J is TRBJ1-3; D gene uncertain. CDR1 is SGHRS, CDR2 YFSETQ, per germline. This CDR3 is 16 amino acids long. V was shortened by 0 bases and J by 4 bases, with 14 bases between the two germline ends. The full variable domain, its missing parts supplied by reference TRBV5-1 and TRBJ1-3, is KAGVTQTPRYLIKTRGQQVTLSCSPISGHRSVSWYQQTPGQGLQFLFEYFSETQRNKGNFPGRFSGRQFSNSRSEMNVSTLELGDSALYLCASSLVSGIAGNTIYFGEGSWLTVV.

This clonotype came up many times. The rearrangement links TRBV7-2 to TRBJ2-5; 9 bases line up with TRBD2. The CDR3 has 14 amino acids. J gave up 5 bases and V 6 bases, and 7 bases lay outside the gene matches. The germline V gene encodes CDR1 SGHTA and CDR2 FQGNSA. CDR3 in amino acids: CASSLGTSRETQYF. Here the CDR3 DNA reads TGTGCCAGCAGTCTCGGGACTAGCAGGGAGACCCAGTACTTC.

This clonotype was picked up a small number of times. This chain connects TRBV5-1 to TRBJ2-3; 7 nucleotides align to TRBD1. The CDR3 extends over 12 amino acids. Unmatched junction bases numbered 7, after V lost 4 bases and J lost 11 bases. The germline V gene encodes CDR1 SGHRS and CDR2 YFSETQ. CDR3 residues: CASSRGQLMQYF. The DNA for the CDR3 is TGCGCCAGCAGCCGGGGACAGTTGATGCAGTATTTT.

As DNA, the CDR3 is TGTGCCAGCAGTTTAGGGGCAAGTAGCGGGCTGTCCTACGAGCAGTACTTC. Protein product: CASSLGASSGLSYEQYF. This rearrangement joins TRBV12-3 or TRBV12-4 to TRBJ2-7, with TRBD2 identical over 7 bases. This CDR3 is 17 amino acids long. With 1 base clipped from V and 1 base from J, the junction kept 10 bases outside the gene matches.

This clonotype was recorded a few times. The genes are TRBV6-2 or TRBV6-3 and TRBJ2-3, with 11 nucleotides matching TRBD2. The CDR3 contains 13 residues. Germline CDR1 is MNHEY and CDR2 is SVGEGT. V lost 7 bases to trimming and J lost 6 bases; unmatched junction nucleotides: 3. The CDR3 is CASKLAGGDTQYF. Written as DNA, the CDR3 is TGTGCCAGCAAGTTAGCGGGGGGGGATACGCAGTATTTT.

The rearrangement joins TRBV27 to TRBJ2-7, with 8 bases that match TRBD1. The CDR3 consists of 16 residues. After removal of 4 bases from V and 1 base from J, the junction contained 9 bases not matched to a gene. Germline CDR1 MNHEY, CDR2 SMNVEV (reference sequence). CDR3 DNA: TGTGCCAGCAGTTCAAGGCCGAGGACAGGGTCCTACGAGCAGTACTTC. Protein product: CASSSRPRTGSYEQYF.

This clonotype was seen more than once but under ten times. The V and J genes are TRBV2 and TRBJ2-1, with TRBD2 as a possible D gene (6 bases). Germline CDR1 SNHLY, CDR2 FYNNEI. CDR3 length: 13 residues. The V end was cut by 7 bases, the J end by 6 bases, with 13 bases between. The CDR3 DNA reads TGTGCCAGCATAAGTTGGAGGGTCAATGAGCAGTTCTTC. Its translation: CASISWRVNEQFF.

The chain is built from TRBV27 and TRBJ1-5; unclear D gene. There are 12 residues in the CDR3. V lost 5 bases and J 8 bases, leaving 10 bases between the germline ends. Germline lookup yields CDR1 MNHEY and CDR2 SMNVEV (reference sequence). The CDR3 nucleotides read TGTGCCAGCAGTCCACTTGGGGAGCCCCAGCATTTT. This translates into CASSPLGEPQHF.

This clonotype was found a few times. This chain uses TRBV7-2 with TRBJ1-1, with D unresolved. CDR1 and CDR2 from the germline V gene are SGHTA and FQGNSA. The V end lost 1 base, the J end lost 3 bases, and 3 bases lay between the germline ends. CDR3 length: 12 amino acids. The CDR3 DNA is TGTGCCAGCAGCTTAGTCCACACTGAAGCTTTCTTT. Its translation: CASSLVHTEAFF.

The chain joins TRBV18 to TRBJ1-1, with a weak D call TRBD1 (5 bases). There are 14 residues in the CDR3. Germline loops: CDR1 KGHSH, CDR2 LQKENI. The germline V and J ends were trimmed by 3 bases and 10 bases, with 18 bases remaining between them. CDR3 protein: CASSPYGVRVAAFF. Here the CDR3 DNA reads TGTGCCAGCTCACCTTACGGGGTCAGGGTAGCAGCTTTCTTT.